The rows below give T cell receptor beta chains drawn from one sample of a study of response to subunit inactivated influenza vaccine. TCRdb reprocessed the RT-PCR reads with MiXCR, giving one entry per CDR3 protein. This table has roughly 620,000 distinct CDR3 sequences, roughly 10% appearing once. These data also formed part of another study, on T cells expressing NK-cell markers.

The sample in question was PBMCs from blood, obtained on the day of vaccination. The receptors stem from a man in his fifties or sixties who received an inactivated influenza vaccine. The CDR3 runs from the conserved cysteine through the conserved F or W. The D gene is left open where the match is weak. The size entry is marked missing in some rows and otherwise reads once, few, many or a size class.

cdr3_nt,cdr3_aa,j_call,clone_size,d_call,v_call,cdr3_length
TGTGCCAGCAGCTTACGATGGGGGCGGCAAATGAACACTGAAGCTTTCTTT,CASSLRWGRQMNTEAFF,TRBJ1-1,few,NA,TRBV11-2,17
TGTGCCAGCAGTGGAGCCCCGGGACAGGGGAATGAAAAACTGTTTTTT,CASSGAPGQGNEKLFF,TRBJ1-4,many,TRBD1,TRBV25-1,16
TGTGCCAGCAGCCAAGATCTTGGGCGCAGGGAGCAGTTCTTC,CASSQDLGRREQFF,TRBJ2-1,many,NA,TRBV3-1,14
TGTGCCAGCAGTGAACGTAGTGCAACTAATGAAAAACTGTTTTTT,CASSERSATNEKLFF,TRBJ1-4,few,NA,TRBV6-1,15
TGTGCCAGCAGCTTAGAGTTGGCGGGAGTAAAGTACTTC,CASSLELAGVKYF,TRBJ2-7,few,TRBD2,TRBV7-6,13
TGCAGTGCTAGAGATAATGGGAGGGTGGCCGGGGAGCTGTTTTTT,CSARDNGRVAGELFF,TRBJ2-2,few,TRBD2,TRBV20-1,15
TGCAGCGTTGGTGCTAGCGGGGGCCAAGAGACCCAGTACTTC,CSVGASGGQETQYF,TRBJ2-5,NA,TRBD2,TRBV29-1,14
TGTGCCAGCTTGGCTAGCGGGAAAGAGACCCAGTACTTC,CASLASGKETQYF,TRBJ2-5,NA,TRBD2,TRBV6-6,13
TGCGCCAGCAGTGAACTAGCGGGAGGGGACAATGAGCAGTTCTTC,CASSELAGGDNEQFF,TRBJ2-1,few,TRBD2,TRBV5-1,15
TGCAGTGCTAGGACAGGGCAAGAGACCCAGTACTTC,CSARTGQETQYF,TRBJ2-5,few,TRBD1,TRBV20-1,12
TGTGCCAGCAGTTTAGCTGGCTACTATGAGCAGTTCTTC,CASSLAGYYEQFF,TRBJ2-1,NA,NA,TRBV12-3/TRBV12-4,13
TGTGCCAGCAGAAGAGGCTCCTATAATTCACCCCTCCACTTT,CASRRGSYNSPLHF,TRBJ1-6,few,NA,TRBV7-9,14
TGTGCCACCAGTGGGTACGGTACCAATCAGCCCCAGCATTTT,CATSGYGTNQPQHF,TRBJ1-5,few,NA,TRBV24-1,14
TGTGCCAGCAGCTCGCTAGCGGTGATCTACGAGCAGTACTTC,CASSSLAVIYEQYF,TRBJ2-7,few,TRBD2,TRBV6-2/TRBV6-3,14
TGTGCCAGCAGCCTACGAGGGGGGGACAGGGTGAGTGAGCAGTTCTTC,CASSLRGGDRVSEQFF,TRBJ2-1,NA,TRBD1,TRBV3-1,16
TGTGCCAGCAGTTTGGTCCGAGGGGAGCAGTACTTC,CASSLVRGEQYF,TRBJ2-7,many,NA,TRBV27,12
TGTGCCAGCAGACAGGGAGCTGACTATGGCTACACCTTC,CASRQGADYGYTF,TRBJ1-2,few,NA,TRBV6-1,13
TGCAGTGCTAGAGATCTCAGTGGGTCTAGCGGAACCTACGAGCAGTACTTC,CSARDLSGSSGTYEQYF,TRBJ2-7,few,TRBD2,TRBV20-1,17
TGTGCCAGCAGCTTAGGATGGCGCGGGGAGGACAATGAGCAGTTCTTC,CASSLGWRGEDNEQFF,TRBJ2-1,few,NA,TRBV11-2,16
TGTGCCAGCAGTTATCCTCCCGACAATGAGCAGTTCTTC,CASSYPPDNEQFF,TRBJ2-1,NA,NA,TRBV6-6,13
TGTGCCAGCAGTTACGGGTGGAACAATGAGCAGTTCTTC,CASSYGWNNEQFF,TRBJ2-1,NA,NA,TRBV6-2/TRBV6-3,13
TGTGCCAGCAGCCGCCCTGCTCCGGGGGAGCAGTACTTC,CASSRPAPGEQYF,TRBJ2-7,NA,NA,TRBV21-1,13
TGCGCCAGCAGCCACGGGACAGGTAGCAATCGGCCCCAGCATTTT,CASSHGTGSNRPQHF,TRBJ1-5,once,TRBD1,TRBV4-1,15
TGTGCCAGCAGCTTAGTTCGGGAGGATACGCAGTATTTT,CASSLVREDTQYF,TRBJ2-3,many,NA,TRBV11-2,13
TGTGCCAGCAGCTTAAACTCCCCGCCTAGCGGGGACAATGAGCAGTTCTTC,CASSLNSPPSGDNEQFF,TRBJ2-1,few,TRBD2,TRBV7-3,17
TGTGCCAGCAGCTTGTTGCGGCAGGCGAGTAATTCACCCCTCCACTTT,CASSLLRQASNSPLHF,TRBJ1-6,many,NA,TRBV5-6,16
TGTGCCAGCAGTGAGGGAAAGATGAACACTGAAGCTTTCTTT,CASSEGKMNTEAFF,TRBJ1-1,few,NA,TRBV2,14
TGCAGCGTTGAAGATTCAGCGCAAACTAACACCGGGGAGCTGTTTTTT,CSVEDSAQTNTGELFF,TRBJ2-2,few,NA,TRBV29-1,16
TGTGCCAGCAGCTTAGGAGGGTGGCTGAACAATGAGCAGTTCTTC,CASSLGGWLNNEQFF,TRBJ2-1,many,NA,TRBV7-2,15
TGTGCCATCAGGGGGTCAGATACGCAGTATTTT,CAIRGSDTQYF,TRBJ2-3,NA,NA,TRBV10-3,11
TGTGCCAGCAGCCTATCACGGGGGAGGGCCGGTGATGAGCAGTTCTTC,CASSLSRGRAGDEQFF,TRBJ2-1,few,TRBD2,TRBV7-9,16
TGTGCCAGCAGTTTTCGCCCCCCGGGAAATGAGCAGTTCTTC,CASSFRPPGNEQFF,TRBJ2-1,NA,NA,TRBV12-3/TRBV12-4,14
TGTGCCAGCTCACCTGGGACGGGCGGGAGCTCCTACAATGAGCAGTTCTTC,CASSPGTGGSSYNEQFF,TRBJ2-1,NA,TRBD2,TRBV18,17
TGCGCCAGCAGCTTGCAAGGACAGCGAGCTGAAGCTTTCTTT,CASSLQGQRAEAFF,TRBJ1-1,NA,NA,TRBV5-1,14
TGTGCCAGCAGCAAGGGTTCCTACAATGAGCAGTTCTTC,CASSKGSYNEQFF,TRBJ2-1,few,NA,TRBV12-3/TRBV12-4,13
TGCAGTGCTAGAGATCAGCCGGGACAGGGTGCGACCGGGGAGCTGTTTTTT,CSARDQPGQGATGELFF,TRBJ2-2,few,TRBD1,TRBV20-1,17
TGCGCCAGCAAAAGGGGGACACAATACCAAGAGACCCAGTACTTC,CASKRGTQYQETQYF,TRBJ2-5,few,NA,TRBV5-1,15
TGTGCCAGCAGCCTTACTAGCGGGAGGGCTCAGTTGTATTTT,CASSLTSGRAQLYF,TRBJ2-3,NA,TRBD2,TRBV27,14
TGTGCCAGTAGTCGCGAGGGGACGGTGGATACGCAGTATTTT,CASSREGTVDTQYF,TRBJ2-3,NA,NA,TRBV5-4,14
TGTGCCAGCAGTTACTCGAAAACTATCTCTAGCACAGATACGCAGTATTTT,CASSYSKTISSTDTQYF,TRBJ2-3,few,NA,TRBV6-5,17
TGCGCCAGCAGCCAACCCGGGACTTACTACGAGCAGTACTTC,CASSQPGTYYEQYF,TRBJ2-7,NA,NA,TRBV4-1,14
TGTGCCATCAGTGAGTCGATAGGGTTGGATACGCAGTATTTT,CAISESIGLDTQYF,TRBJ2-3,NA,NA,TRBV10-3,14
TGTGCCAGCAGTTCACCGGGACGCCTAGAGGGAGGCACAGATACGCAGTATTTT,CASSSPGRLEGGTDTQYF,TRBJ2-3,few,NA,TRBV6-2/TRBV6-3,18
TGTGCCAGCAGTTTGCTGCGGTCCCAAATTCTAGATACGCAGTATTTT,CASSLLRSQILDTQYF,TRBJ2-3,NA,NA,TRBV27,16
TGTGCCAGCAGCCAAGTTTCGGCTAGCGGGAGTACAGATACGCAGTATTTT,CASSQVSASGSTDTQYF,TRBJ2-3,few,TRBD2,TRBV4-2,17
TGCGCCAGCAGCTTGCAAGGGAACACCGGGGAGCTGTTTTTT,CASSLQGNTGELFF,TRBJ2-2,many,NA,TRBV5-1,14
TGTGCCAGCAGTTACTCGACTAGCGGACACAATGAGCAGTTCTTC,CASSYSTSGHNEQFF,TRBJ2-1,few,TRBD2,TRBV6-5,15
TGTGCCAGCAGCTCTCCTGGGACTAGCGGGGTTCAAGGGTCCTACAATGAGCAGTTCTTC,CASSSPGTSGVQGSYNEQFF,TRBJ2-1,NA,TRBD2,TRBV11-2,20
TGTGCCAGCCGGGGGGGCAGCGGGGAGCTGTTTTTT,CASRGGSGELFF,TRBJ2-2,NA,TRBD2,TRBV27,12
TGCAGTGCTAGTCTGACAGTCGATACGCAGTATTTT,CSASLTVDTQYF,TRBJ2-3,few,NA,TRBV20-1,12
TGTGCCAGCAGCCCCACCGGACGGTCGGGTGGGATGAGCGAGCAGTACTTC,CASSPTGRSGGMSEQYF,TRBJ2-7,few,NA,TRBV6-2/TRBV6-3,17
TGCAGTGGAGGACTAGCGGGAGTCTACAATGAGCAGTTCTTC,CSGGLAGVYNEQFF,TRBJ2-1,many,TRBD2,TRBV20-1,14
TGTGCCAGCGCCTACGGACTAGCGGGATATGAGCAGTTCTTC,CASAYGLAGYEQFF,TRBJ2-1,few,TRBD2,TRBV25-1,14
TGTGCCAGCATCTCCCACGCGGGGACTCTCTACAATGAGCAGTTCTTC,CASISHAGTLYNEQFF,TRBJ2-1,NA,NA,TRBV5-5,16
TGCAGTGCTAGCACCGGGACTAGGACCTACAATGAGCAGTTCTTC,CSASTGTRTYNEQFF,TRBJ2-1,few,TRBD2,TRBV20-1,15